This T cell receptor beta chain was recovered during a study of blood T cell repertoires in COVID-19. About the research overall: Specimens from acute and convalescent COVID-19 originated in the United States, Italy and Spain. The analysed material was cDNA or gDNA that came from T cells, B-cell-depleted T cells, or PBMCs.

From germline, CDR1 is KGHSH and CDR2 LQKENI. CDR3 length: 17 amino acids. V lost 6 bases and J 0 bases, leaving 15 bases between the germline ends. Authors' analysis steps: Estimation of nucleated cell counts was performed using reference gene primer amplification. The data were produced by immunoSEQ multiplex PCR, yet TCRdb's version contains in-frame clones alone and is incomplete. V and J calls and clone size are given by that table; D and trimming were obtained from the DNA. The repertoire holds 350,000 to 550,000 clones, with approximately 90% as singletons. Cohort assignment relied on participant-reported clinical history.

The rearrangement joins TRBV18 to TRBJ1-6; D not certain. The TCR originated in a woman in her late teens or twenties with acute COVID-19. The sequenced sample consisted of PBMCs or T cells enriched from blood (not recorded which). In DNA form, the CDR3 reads TGTGCCAGCTCGCCTCAGGCCGAGAGCTCCTATAATTCACCCCTCCACTTT. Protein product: CASSPQAESSYNSPLHF.